These 12 T cell receptor beta chains were sequenced from one sample in a study of human T cells and chemical hapten exposure. Unfractionated whole blood served as the source for total RNA extraction. Each CDR3 protein gets one entry after TCRdb re-called the 5' RACE reads with MiXCR. The sample has about 140,000 distinct CDR3 sequences; 3.5% to 5% are singletons. All receptors derive from a female donor in good health.

The sample holds many counts of this clonotype. This rearrangement joins TRBV5-8 to TRBJ1-5; D is unresolved. V was shortened by 0 bases and J by 7 bases, with 11 bases between the two germline ends. Germline CDR1 is SGHTS and CDR2 is YDEGEE. The CDR3 runs 14 residues. The CDR3 protein is CASSLGTVGQPQHF. DNA for the CDR3: TGTGCCAGCAGCTTGGGTACGGTCGGGCAGCCCCAGCATTTT.

In this sample, this clonotype turned up many times. The genes are TRBV29-1 and TRBJ2-3; tentatively, D is TRBD2 (6 bases). From germline, CDR1 is SQVTM and CDR2 ANQGSEA. This CDR3 has 12 amino acids. V shed 4 bases and J shed 4 bases, with 9 bases lying between them. The CDR3 loop reads CSVVSGSDTQYF. CDR3 nucleotide sequence: TGCAGCGTTGTTAGCGGCTCAGATACGCAGTATTTT.

This clonotype was observed at least ten times. The chain links TRBV20-1 to TRBJ2-3, with D perhaps matching TRBD2 (6 bases). CDR1 DFQATT and CDR2 SNEGSKA come from the germline V gene (reference sequence). This CDR3 is 15 amino acids long. Trimming stripped 3 bases from V and 2 bases from J, with 15 bases between. CDR3 protein: CSASRGSGHTDTQYF. The CDR3 coding sequence is TGCAGTGCTAGCCGGGGGAGTGGGCACACAGATACGCAGTATTTT.

In this sample, this clonotype turned up many times. The rearrangement links TRBV6-5 to TRBJ2-3, with TRBD2 identical over 13 bases. Trimming took 2 bases from V and 4 from J; bases not matched to a gene: 15. This CDR3 region has 20 residues. The germline CDR1 and CDR2 sequences are MNHEY and SVGAGI. This CDR3 is CASSYTTSGGRLGRPDTQYF. CDR3 nucleotides: TGTGCCAGCAGTTACACGACTAGCGGGGGGCGCCTGGGACGCCCAGATACGCAGTATTTT.

In its sample, this clonotype is medium-sized. J is TRBJ1-2 and V is TRBV20-1; D gene unclear. Per the germline V gene, CDR1 is DFQATT and CDR2 is SNEGSKA (reference sequence). V dropped 0 bases and J dropped 4 bases, with 12 bases sitting between them. The CDR3 spans 14 residues. As DNA, the CDR3 is TGCAGTGCTAGAGATCACGGCGCCAGCTATGGCTACACCTTC. Its protein is CSARDHGASYGYTF.

This clonotype was recorded at least ten times. The gene calls are TRBV5-5 and TRBJ2-7; D possibly corresponds to TRBD1 (6 bases). V lost 0 bases, J lost 1 base, and 11 bases lay in between. The CDR3 is 15 amino acids. Per the germline V gene, CDR1 is SGHKS and CDR2 is YYEKEE (reference sequence). The CDR3 DNA reads TGTGCCAGCAGCTTGGTGTCAGGGGTATCCTACGAGCAGTACTTC. It encodes CASSLVSGVSYEQYF.

In its sample, this clonotype was seen many times. V is TRBV5-1 and J is TRBJ2-5; 7 nucleotides match TRBD1. Germline-derived CDR1 and CDR2 are SGHRS and YFSETQ. The trim removed 4 bases at V and 2 bases at J, leaving 2 bases unmatched. The CDR3 length is 13 residues. CDR3 sequence (DNA): TGCGCCAGCAGCCCGGACAGGCAAGAGACCCAGTACTTC. It yields the protein CASSPDRQETQYF.

This clonotype was counted at least ten times. The rearrangement links TRBV12-3 or TRBV12-4 to TRBJ1-1, with D perhaps TRBD1 (5 bases). The V and J ends lost 6 bases and 3 bases respectively, with 14 bases between them. The CDR3 runs 14 residues. The CDR3 loop reads CASSREVKDTEAFF. CDR3 nucleotide sequence: TGTGCCAGCAGCAGGGAAGTTAAGGACACTGAAGCTTTCTTT.

In its sample, this clonotype was seen many times. The rearrangement joins TRBV7-2 to TRBJ1-6; 8 nucleotides line up with TRBD1. Germline CDR1 is SGHTA and CDR2 is FQGNSA. The CDR3 contains 13 residues. The V and J ends lost 10 bases and 7 bases, in that order; junction bases with no gene match: 6. The CDR3 coding sequence is TGTGCCACCGGACAGGGATCCAATTCACCCCTCCACTTT. Translated: CATGQGSNSPLHF.

This clonotype has at least ten counts. The rearrangement uses TRBV7-2 and TRBJ2-7, with 7 bases identical to TRBD2. CDR1 and CDR2 from the germline V gene are SGHTA and FQGNSA. The CDR3 is made up of 15 amino acids. V dropped 3 bases and J dropped 0; count of bases not matched to a gene: 5. The CDR3 loop is CASSLLGGSSYEQYF. In DNA, the CDR3 is TGTGCCAGCAGCTTGTTGGGGGGGAGCTCCTACGAGCAGTACTTC.

This clonotype was detected only a few times. The V gene is TRBV14, the J gene TRBJ2-1; TRBD1 aligns across 7 bases. This CDR3 region has 15 residues. The germline CDR1 and CDR2 sequences are SGHDN and FVKESK. Germline trimming cut 4 bases from V and 2 bases from J; bases unmatched to any gene: 5. DNA of the CDR3: TGTGCCAGCAGCCCGCGTGACAGGGCCTACAATGAGCAGTTCTTC. As protein: CASSPRDRAYNEQFF.

This clonotype appeared many times. The rearrangement joins TRBV5-1 to TRBJ2-5; D not resolved. In germline, CDR1 is SGHRS, CDR2 YFSETQ. There are 14 residues in the CDR3. V was pared by 0 bases and J by 2 bases, with 8 bases between. The CDR3 nucleotides read TGCGCCAGCAGCTTGGCGCTAAATCAAGAGACCCAGTACTTC. Translation gives CASSLALNQETQYF.